This T cell receptor (beta chain) derives from a study of blood T cell repertoires in COVID-19. Trimming left V 2 bases short and J 10 bases short, with 15 bases between. From germline, CDR1 is SGHTA and CDR2 FQGTGA. This CDR3 has 14 residues. Measured with immunoSEQ multiplex PCR; TCRdb has only the in-frame clones, and not every one. The sample shows 80,000 to 95,000 clones, 91% of them seen only once. This clonotype originated in a human donor with active COVID-19. The donor label of this sample is uncertain. Sequencing used peripheral blood. J is TRBJ2-1 and V is TRBV7-3, with D tentatively TRBD1 (5 bases). The CDR3 DNA reads TGTGCCAGCAGCTTATCACCCTGGGGCGGAGAGCAGTTCTTC. Its protein product is CASSLSPWGGEQFF.